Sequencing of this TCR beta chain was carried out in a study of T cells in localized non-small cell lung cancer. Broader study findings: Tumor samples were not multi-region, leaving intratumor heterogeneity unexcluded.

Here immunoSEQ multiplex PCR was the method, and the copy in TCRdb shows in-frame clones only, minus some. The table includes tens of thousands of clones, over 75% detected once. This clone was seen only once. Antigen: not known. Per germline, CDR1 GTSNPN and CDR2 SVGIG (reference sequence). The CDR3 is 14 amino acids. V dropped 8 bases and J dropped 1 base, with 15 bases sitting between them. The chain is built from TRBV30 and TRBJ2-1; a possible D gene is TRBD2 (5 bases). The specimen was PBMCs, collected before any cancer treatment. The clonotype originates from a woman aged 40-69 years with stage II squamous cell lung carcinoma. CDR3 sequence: CARARGLSYNEQFF. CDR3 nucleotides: TGTGCCCGAGCCCGGGGTCTTTCCTACAATGAGCAGTTCTTC. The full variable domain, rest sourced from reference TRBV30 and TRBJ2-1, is SQTIHQWPATLVQPVGSPLSLECTVEGTSNPNLYWYRQAAGRGLQLLFYSVGIGQISSEVPQNLSASRPQDRQFILSSKKLLLSDSGFYLCARARGLSYNEQFFGPGTRLTVL.